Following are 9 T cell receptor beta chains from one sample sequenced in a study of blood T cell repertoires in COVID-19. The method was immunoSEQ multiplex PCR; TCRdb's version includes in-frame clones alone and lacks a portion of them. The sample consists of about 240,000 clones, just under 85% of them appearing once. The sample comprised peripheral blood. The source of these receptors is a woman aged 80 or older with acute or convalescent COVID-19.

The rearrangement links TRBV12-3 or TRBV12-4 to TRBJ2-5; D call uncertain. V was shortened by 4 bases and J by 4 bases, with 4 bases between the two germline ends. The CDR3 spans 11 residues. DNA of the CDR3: TGTGCCAGCAGTTACGGAGAGACCCAGTACTTC. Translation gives CASSYGETQYF.

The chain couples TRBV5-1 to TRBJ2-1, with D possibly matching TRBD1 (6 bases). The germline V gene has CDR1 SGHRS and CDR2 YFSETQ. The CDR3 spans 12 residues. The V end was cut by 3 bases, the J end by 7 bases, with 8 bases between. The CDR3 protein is CASSSGVNEQFF. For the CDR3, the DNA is TGCGCCAGCAGCTCAGGGGTAAATGAGCAGTTCTTC.

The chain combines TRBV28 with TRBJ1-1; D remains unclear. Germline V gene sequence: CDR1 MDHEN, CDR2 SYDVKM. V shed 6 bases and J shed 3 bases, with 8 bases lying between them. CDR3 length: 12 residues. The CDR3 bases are TGTGCCAGCAGGGACTCTTACACTGAAGCTTTCTTT. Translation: CASRDSYTEAFF.

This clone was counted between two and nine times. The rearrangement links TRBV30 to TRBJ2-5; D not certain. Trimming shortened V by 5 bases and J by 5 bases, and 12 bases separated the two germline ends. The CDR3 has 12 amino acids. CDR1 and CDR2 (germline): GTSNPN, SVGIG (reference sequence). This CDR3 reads CAWAVRVETQYF. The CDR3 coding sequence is TGTGCCTGGGCTGTTCGTGTTGAGACCCAGTACTTC.

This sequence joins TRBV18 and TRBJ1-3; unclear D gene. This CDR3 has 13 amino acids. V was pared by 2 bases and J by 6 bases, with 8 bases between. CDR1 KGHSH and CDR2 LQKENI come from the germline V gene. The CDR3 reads CASSPLGVNTIYF. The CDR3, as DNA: TGTGCCAGCTCACCATTGGGAGTAAACACCATATATTTT.

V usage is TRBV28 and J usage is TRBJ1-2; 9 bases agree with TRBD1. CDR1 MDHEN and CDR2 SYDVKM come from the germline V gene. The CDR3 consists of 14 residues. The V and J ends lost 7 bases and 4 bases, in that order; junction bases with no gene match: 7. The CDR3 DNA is TGTGCCAGCACCGATCGGGACAGGGTCTATGGCTACACCTTC. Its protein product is CASTDRDRVYGYTF.

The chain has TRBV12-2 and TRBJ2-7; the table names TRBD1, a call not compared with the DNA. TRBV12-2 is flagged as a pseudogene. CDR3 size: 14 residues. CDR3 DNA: TGTGCAAGTCGCCCGGACAGGGGGGCCCGAGAGCAGTACTTC. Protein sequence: CASRPDRGAREQYF.

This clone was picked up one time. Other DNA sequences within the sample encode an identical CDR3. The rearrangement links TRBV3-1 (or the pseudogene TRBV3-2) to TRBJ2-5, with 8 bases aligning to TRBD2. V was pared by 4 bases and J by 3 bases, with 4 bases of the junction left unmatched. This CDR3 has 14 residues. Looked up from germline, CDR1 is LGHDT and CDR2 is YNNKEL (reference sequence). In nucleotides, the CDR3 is TGTGCCAGCAGCCGGCGGGGGGCCGAAGAGACCCAGTACTTC. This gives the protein CASSRRGAEETQYF.

As DNA, the CDR3 is TGTGCCAGCATAAACAAGGGGGGGCTTGAGTATGAGCAGTTCTTC. Translation gives CASINKGGLEYEQFF. The rearrangement links TRBV6-6 to TRBJ2-1; a weak D match, TRBD2 (7 bases). Between the trimmed V and J ends, which lost 7 bases and 8 bases, there was a span of 21 bases. The CDR3 sequence is 15 residues long. In germline, CDR1 is MNHNY, CDR2 SVGAGI (reference sequence).